This T cell receptor beta chain comes out of a study of blood T cell repertoires in COVID-19. For the study at large: Nucleic acid was either cDNA or gDNA, and it came from T cells, B-cell-depleted T cells, or PBMCs.

The method was immunoSEQ multiplex PCR; TCRdb's version includes in-frame clones alone and lacks a portion of them. The sample lists just under 90,000 clones; 72% were seen once. Germline-derived CDR1 and CDR2 are LNHNV and YYDKDF (reference sequence). This CDR3 comprises 17 residues. The V end lost 0 bases, the J end lost 6 bases, and 15 bases lay between the germline ends. This receptor was obtained from a woman older than 75 with acute or convalescent COVID-19. Sequencing was carried out using peripheral blood. The gene calls are TRBV15 and TRBJ1-6; D might be TRBD1 (6 bases). Written as DNA, the CDR3 is TGTGCCACCAGCAGAGATGTATGGGTGGACAGTAATTCACCCCTCCACTTT. Amino acids: CATSRDVWVDSNSPLHF.